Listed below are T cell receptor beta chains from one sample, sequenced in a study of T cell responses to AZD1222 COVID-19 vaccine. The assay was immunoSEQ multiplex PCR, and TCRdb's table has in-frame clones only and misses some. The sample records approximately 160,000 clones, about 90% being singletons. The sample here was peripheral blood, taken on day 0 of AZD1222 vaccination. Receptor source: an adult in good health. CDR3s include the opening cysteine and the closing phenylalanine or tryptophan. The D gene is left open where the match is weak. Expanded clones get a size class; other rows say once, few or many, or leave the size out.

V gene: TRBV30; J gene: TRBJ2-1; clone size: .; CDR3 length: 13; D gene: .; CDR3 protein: CAWSPHRQDEQFF; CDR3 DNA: TGTGCCTGGAGTCCCCATCGGCAGGATGAGCAGTTCTTC
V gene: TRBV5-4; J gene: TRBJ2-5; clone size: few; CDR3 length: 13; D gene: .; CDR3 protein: CASTPRNQETQYF; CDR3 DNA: TGTGCCAGCACCCCCCGTAACCAAGAGACCCAGTACTTC
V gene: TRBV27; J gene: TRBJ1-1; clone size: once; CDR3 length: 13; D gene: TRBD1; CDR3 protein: CASSQQGAIEAFF; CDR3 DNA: TGTGCCAGCAGCCAACAGGGGGCGATAGAAGCTTTCTTT
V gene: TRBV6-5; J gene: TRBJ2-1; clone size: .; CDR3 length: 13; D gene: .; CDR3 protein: CASRSTGFHEQFF; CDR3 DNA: TGTGCCAGCAGGTCCACAGGGTTCCATGAGCAGTTCTTC
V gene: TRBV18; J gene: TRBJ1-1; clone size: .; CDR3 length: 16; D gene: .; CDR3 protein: CASSPGGSLMNTEAFF; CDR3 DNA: TGTGCCAGCTCACCTGGGGGGTCCCTTATGAACACTGAAGCTTTCTTT
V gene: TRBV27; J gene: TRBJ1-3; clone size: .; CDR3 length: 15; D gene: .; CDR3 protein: CASSRAGYSGNTIYF; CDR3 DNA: TGTGCCAGCAGTCGAGCTGGCTACTCTGGAAACACCATATATTTT
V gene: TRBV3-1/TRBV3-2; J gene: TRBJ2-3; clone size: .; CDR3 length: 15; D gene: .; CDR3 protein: CASSQDLANTDTQYF; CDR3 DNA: TGTGCCAGCAGCCAAGATCTGGCGAACACAGATACGCAGTATTTT
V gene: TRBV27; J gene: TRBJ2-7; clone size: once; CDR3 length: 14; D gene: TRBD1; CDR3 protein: CASAPGTGGYEQYF; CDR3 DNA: TGTGCCAGCGCCCCCGGGACAGGGGGGTACGAGCAGTACTTC
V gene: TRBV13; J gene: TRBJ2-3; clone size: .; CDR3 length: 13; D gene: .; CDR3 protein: CASSGSTTDTQYF; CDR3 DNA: TGTGCCAGCAGCGGCTCTACCACAGATACGCAGTATTTT
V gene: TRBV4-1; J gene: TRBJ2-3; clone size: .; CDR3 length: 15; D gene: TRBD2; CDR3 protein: CASSQFSGSTDTQYF; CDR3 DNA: TGCGCCAGCAGCCAATTTAGCGGGAGCACAGATACGCAGTATTTT
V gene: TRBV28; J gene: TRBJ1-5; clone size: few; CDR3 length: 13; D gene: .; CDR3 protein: CASTPTGYQPQHF; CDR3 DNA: TGTGCCAGCACCCCGACTGGGTATCAGCCCCAGCATTTT
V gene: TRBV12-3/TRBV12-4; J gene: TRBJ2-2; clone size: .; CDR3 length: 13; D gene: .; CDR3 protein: CASSSRGSGELFF; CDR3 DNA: TGTGCCAGCAGTTCCCGGGGGTCCGGGGAGCTGTTTTTT
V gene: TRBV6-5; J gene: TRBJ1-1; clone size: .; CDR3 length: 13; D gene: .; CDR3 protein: CASSFGHHVEAFF; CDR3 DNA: TGTGCCAGCAGCTTCGGACACCACGTAGAAGCTTTCTTT
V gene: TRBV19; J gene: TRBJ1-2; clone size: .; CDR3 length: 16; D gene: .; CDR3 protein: CASSIDLAVSNYGYTF; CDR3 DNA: TGTGCCAGTAGTATAGATTTGGCGGTTTCTAACTATGGCTACACCTTC
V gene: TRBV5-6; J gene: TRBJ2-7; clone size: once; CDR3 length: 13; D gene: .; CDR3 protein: CASSPNPHYEQYF; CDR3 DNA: TGTGCCAGCAGCCCTAACCCTCACTACGAGCAGTACTTC
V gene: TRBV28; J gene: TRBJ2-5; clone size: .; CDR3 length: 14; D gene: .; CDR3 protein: CASSLRRGRETQYF; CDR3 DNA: TGTGCCAGCAGTTTAAGGAGGGGTCGGGAGACCCAGTACTTC
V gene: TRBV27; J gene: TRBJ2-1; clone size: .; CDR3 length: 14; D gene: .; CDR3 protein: CASSVQGSYNEQFF; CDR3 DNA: TGTGCCAGCAGCGTACAGGGCTCCTACAATGAGCAGTTCTTC
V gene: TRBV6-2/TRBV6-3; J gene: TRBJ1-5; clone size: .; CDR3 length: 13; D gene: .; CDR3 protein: CASSYQGSQPQHF; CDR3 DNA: TGTGCCAGCAGTTACCAGGGGTCCCAGCCCCAGCATTTT
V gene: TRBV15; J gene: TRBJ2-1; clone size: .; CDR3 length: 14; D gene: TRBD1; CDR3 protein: CATSSGTGISEQFF; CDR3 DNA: TGTGCCACCAGCTCCGGGACAGGGATCAGTGAGCAGTTCTTC
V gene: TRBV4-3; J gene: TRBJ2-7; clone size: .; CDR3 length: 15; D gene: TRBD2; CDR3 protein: CASSQTSGKGYEQYF; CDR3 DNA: TGCGCCAGCAGCCAGACTAGCGGGAAAGGTTACGAGCAGTACTTC
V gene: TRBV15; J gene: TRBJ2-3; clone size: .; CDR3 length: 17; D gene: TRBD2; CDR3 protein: CATSPELLAGSTDTQYF; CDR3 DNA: TGTGCCACCAGCCCCGAGTTACTAGCGGGAAGCACAGATACGCAGTATTTT
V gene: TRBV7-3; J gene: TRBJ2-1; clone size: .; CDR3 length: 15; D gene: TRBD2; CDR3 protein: CASSLMGLADNEQFF; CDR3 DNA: TGTGCCAGCAGCTTAATGGGACTAGCGGATAATGAGCAGTTCTTC
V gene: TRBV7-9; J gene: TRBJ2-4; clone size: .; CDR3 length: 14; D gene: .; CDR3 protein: CASSTELAKNIQYF; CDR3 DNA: TGTGCCAGCAGCACCGAGCTAGCCAAAAACATTCAGTACTTC
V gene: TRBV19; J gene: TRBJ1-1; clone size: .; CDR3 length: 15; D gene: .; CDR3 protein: CASSITGQGNTEAFF; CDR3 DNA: TGTGCCAGTAGTATCACGGGCCAGGGAAACACTGAAGCTTTCTTT
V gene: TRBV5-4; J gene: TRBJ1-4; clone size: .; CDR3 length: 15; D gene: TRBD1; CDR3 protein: CASSLQGDHNEKLFF; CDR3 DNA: TGTGCCAGCAGCTTACAGGGGGACCATAATGAAAAACTGTTTTTT
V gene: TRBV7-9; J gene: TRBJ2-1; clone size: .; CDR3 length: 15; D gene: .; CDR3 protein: CASRAPVGSYNEQFF; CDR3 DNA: TGTGCCAGCAGAGCCCCCGTAGGTAGCTACAATGAGCAGTTCTTC
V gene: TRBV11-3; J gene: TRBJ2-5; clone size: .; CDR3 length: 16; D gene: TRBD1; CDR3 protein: CASSLVGTGGQETQYF; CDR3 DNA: TGTGCCAGCAGCTTAGTCGGGACAGGGGGACAAGAGACCCAGTACTTC
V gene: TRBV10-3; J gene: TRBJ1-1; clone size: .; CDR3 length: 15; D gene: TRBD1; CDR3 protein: CAISDSRQGGTEAFF; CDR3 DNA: TGTGCCATCAGTGATAGCCGACAGGGGGGCACTGAAGCTTTCTTT
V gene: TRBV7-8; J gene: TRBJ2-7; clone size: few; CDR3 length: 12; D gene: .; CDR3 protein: CASSPQTGERYF; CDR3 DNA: TGTGCCAGCAGCCCCCAAACGGGGGAACGGTACTTC
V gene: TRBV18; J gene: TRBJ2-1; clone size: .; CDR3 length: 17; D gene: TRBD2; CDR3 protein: CASSRLAGDGLHNEQFF; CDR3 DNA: TGTGCCAGCTCACGACTAGCGGGAGATGGGTTGCACAATGAGCAGTTCTTC
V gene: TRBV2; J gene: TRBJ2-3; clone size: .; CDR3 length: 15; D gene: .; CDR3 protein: CASSDQGVRTDTQYF; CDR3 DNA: TGTGCCAGCAGTGACCAGGGAGTACGCACAGATACGCAGTATTTT